The 18 T cell receptor beta chains reported below all come from one sample, sequenced in a study of tumor-infiltrating lymphocytes in primary liver carcinoma. The authors made TCR beta cDNA from approximately 500 ng total RNA with a constant-region primer. Libraries covering TCR beta were generated through three nested multiplex PCR rounds (using a slightly modified ARM-PCR). It was with TRBV1-TRBV30 forward primers and a C-beta reverse primer that the first two PCR rounds were run, at around 11 cycles each. Each CDR3 protein gets one entry after TCRdb re-called the multiplex PCR reads with MiXCR. The sample has a few hundred thousand distinct CDR3 sequences, nearly 60% seen once; the top ten hold around 15%. Blood RNA was derived from unsorted whole blood, and germline DNA was extracted too. Sequencing input: peripheral blood. The receptors here all came from a woman in her 30s with primary liver carcinoma and hepatitis B virus infection.

Note on this clonotype: Relative to the germline gene, one junction end is altered; a read error may explain this. This chain joins TRBV10-2 and TRBJ2-7; 9 bases are a match to TRBD2. From germline, CDR1 is WSHSY and CDR2 SAAADI. CDR3 size: 15 residues. CDR3 bases: TGCGCCGGCAGTGGTGGTAGCGGGAGACACTACGAGCAGTACTTC. The encoded protein is CAGSGGSGRHYEQYF.

Of note for this clonotype: One base away lies a much larger clone, so this may be a sequencing read error. The V call is TRBV6-6, the J call TRBJ2-7; D is tentatively TRBD1 or TRBD2 (6 bases each). The CDR3 has 16 amino acids. Germline V CDR1 and CDR2: MNHNY, SVGAGI (reference sequence). The CDR3 region has the DNA TGTGGCAGCAGTTACTCGAACGGGGGCGCCGGGTACGAGCAGTACTTC. This encodes CGSSYSNGGAGYEQYF.

Remarks on this clonotype: A read error is likely, as this CDR3 ends without the conserved phenylalanine or tryptophan. This rearrangement joins TRBV29-1 to TRBJ2-5; 7 bases match TRBD2. CDR1 SQVTM and CDR2 ANQGSEA come from the germline V gene. CDR3 size: 15 residues. CDR3 residues: CSVSKGGSRFETQYS. CDR3 DNA: TGCAGTGTTTCAAAGGGCGGGAGTAGGTTTGAGACCCAGTACTCC.

About this clonotype: An end of the junction does not agree with germline; a read error may underlie this. This rearrangement joins TRBV11-2 to TRBJ1-1, with no clear D. There are 15 residues in the CDR3. CDR1 and CDR2 from the germline V gene are SGHAT and FQNNGV. In DNA, the CDR3 is TGTGCCAGCAGCCGACTGAACAGTAGCAACACTGAAGCATTCTTT. It yields the protein CASSRLNSSNTEAFF.

On this clonotype: The junction does not match germline at one end; this may be a read error. The CDR3 loop is CIVGGGENTEAFF. CDR3 bases: TGCATCGTTGGAGGGGGGGAGAACACTGAAGCTTTCTTT. V and J are TRBV29-1 and TRBJ1-1; tentative D call: TRBD1 (6 bases). Germline V gives CDR1 SQVTM, CDR2 ANQGSEA. CDR3 length equals 13 residues.

The chain carries TRBV24-1 and TRBJ2-1; D is uncertain. The germline CDR1 and CDR2 sequences are KGHDR and SFDVKD. The germline V and J ends were trimmed by 6 bases and 4 bases, with 18 bases remaining between them. The CDR3 consists of 16 residues. CDR3 coding DNA: TGTGCCACCAGTAATTCGCTGGGCAGGCGTTACAATGAGCAGTTCTTC. It specifies CATSNSLGRRYNEQFF.

CDR3 sequence (DNA): TGTGCCAGCAGTTTAGCACGGACTAGCGGGAGGGTTACCGGGGAGCTGTTTTTT. Protein sequence: CASSLARTSGRVTGELFF. V and J are TRBV12-3 or TRBV12-4 and TRBJ2-2, with 15 bases aligning to TRBD2. Trimming removed 0 bases from V and 5 bases from J; junction bases left unmatched: 4. The length of the CDR3 is 18 residues.

This clonotype was picked up many times. The V call is TRBV11-3, the J call TRBJ2-3, with a weak D call TRBD1 (7 bases). The ends were cut back, 4 bases at V and 5 bases at J, with 10 bases in the middle. Germline V lookup: CDR1 SGHNT, CDR2 YENEEA. The CDR3 is 13 amino acids. In DNA form, the CDR3 reads TGTGCCAGCAGCTCTCAGGGGGGAGATACGCAGTATTTT. This gives the protein CASSSQGGDTQYF. Variable domain in full (rest from reference TRBV11-3 and TRBJ2-3): EAGVVQSPRYKIIEKKQPVAFWCNPISGHNTLYWYLQNLGQGPELLIRYENEEAVDDSQLPKDRFSAERLKGVDSTLKIQPAELGDSAVYLCASSSQGGDTQYFGPGTRLTVL.

As to this clonotype: This may come from a read error, since a much larger clone is one base off. The V call is TRBV25-1, the J call TRBJ2-2, with D perhaps matching TRBD2 (5 bases). The CDR3 is 16 residues long. CDR1 and CDR2 (germline): MGHDK, SYGVNS. CDR3 sequence: CALHGASSPYTGELLF. CDR3 DNA: TGTGCCCTTCATGGCGCTTCGTCGCCTTACACCGGGGAGCTGTTATTT. Full variable domain (rest looked up from reference TRBV25-1 and TRBJ2-2): EADIYQTPRYLVIGTGKKITLECSQTMGHDKMYWYQQDPGMELHLIHYSYGVNSTEKGDLSSESTVSRIRTEHFPLTLESARPSHTSQYLCALHGASSPYTGELLFGEGSRLTVL.

In the case of this clonotype: This may stem from a read error, because a much larger clone lies one nucleotide away. This sequence joins TRBV11-2 and TRBJ1-3; D unclear. The germline V gene has CDR1 SGHAT and CDR2 FQNNGV. The CDR3 length is 14 residues. The DNA for the CDR3 is TGTACCAGCAGCCCTCGGTCCTCTGGAAACACCATATATTTT. Translation gives CTSSPRSSGNTIYF.

J is TRBJ1-4 and V is TRBV12-3 or TRBV12-4; D perhaps matches TRBD1 (5 bases). There are 17 residues in the CDR3. Trimming took 5 bases from V and 5 from J, leaving 21 bases between them. DNA of the CDR3: TGTGCCAGCAGTCTCCGACGGGGGAGGGTGATAAATGAAAAACTGTTTTTT. Translated: CASSLRRGRVINEKLFF.

About this clonotype: It may be a read error: a sequence one base away is much more abundant. The rearrangement links TRBV12-3 or TRBV12-4 to TRBJ1-6; 8 nucleotides line up with TRBD1. The V and J ends lost 9 bases and 7 bases, in that order; junction bases with no gene match: 5. The CDR3 totals 13 residues. The CDR3 sequence: CARSRDRNSPLHF. CDR3 DNA sequence: TGTGCCAGAAGTCGGGACAGGAATTCACCCCTCCACTTT.

With respect to this clonotype: One end of the junction does not line up with germline, which may come from a read error. This chain connects TRBV11-2 to TRBJ2-7; no clear D gene. Germline-derived CDR1 and CDR2 are SGHAT and FQNNGV. The CDR3 has 15 residues. This CDR3 reads CASSSPGMGTYEQHF. The CDR3, as DNA: TGTGCCAGCAGCTCTCCTGGGATGGGTACCTACGAGCAGCACTTC. Complete variable domain (other parts from reference TRBV11-2 and TRBJ2-7): EAGVAQSPRYKIIEKRQSVAFWCNPISGHATLYWYQQILGQGPKLLIQFQNNGVVDDSQLPKDRFSAERLKGVDSTLKIQPAKLEDSAVYLCASSSPGMGTYEQHFGPGTRLTVT.

This clonotype was seen at least ten times. The chain is built from TRBV11-2 and TRBJ2-1; possible D gene TRBD1, 8 bases. CDR1 and CDR2 from the germline V gene are SGHAT and FQNNGV. V shed 5 bases and J shed 5 bases, with 16 bases lying between them. The CDR3 contains 15 residues. The CDR3 region is CASSPNRGGHNEQFF. CDR3 nucleotides: TGTGCCAGCAGCCCGAACAGGGGGGGGCACAATGAGCAGTTCTTC.

This clonotype showed up just a few times. V usage is TRBV28 and J usage is TRBJ1-3, with D possibly being TRBD1 (6 bases). Germline-derived CDR1 and CDR2 are MDHEN and SYDVKM. The CDR3 is 16 residues long. Trimming shortened V by 6 bases and J by 2 bases, and 17 bases separated the two germline ends. The CDR3 DNA follows: TGTGCCAGCAGACCCCATACAGGGCAAGCTGGAAACACCATATATTTT. It encodes CASRPHTGQAGNTIYF.

Comment on this clonotype: A much more abundant neighbour one base away suggests this may be a read error. CDR3 loop: CASSPRSAGAYEQYF. DNA for the CDR3: TGCGCCAGCAGCCCAAGATCGGCGGGAGCTTACGAGCAGTACTTC. This chain links TRBV4-3 with TRBJ2-7, with 7 bases matching TRBD2. The CDR3 length is 15 residues. The germline V gene encodes CDR1 LGHNA and CDR2 YSLEER. Trimming took 4 bases from V and 4 from J; bases not matched to a gene: 10.

This clonotype was detected once. Its ends do not fully match the called genes, so a read error is possible. The chain joins TRBV5-1 to TRBJ1-2, with D possibly matching TRBD1 (6 bases). The germline CDR1 and CDR2 sequences are SGHRS and YFSETQ. CDR3 size: 16 residues. The CDR3 nucleotides are TGCGCCAGCACCCTCGGGGACAATGCTGGAAACTATTGCTACACCTTC. This codes for CASTLGDNAGNYCYTF.

The V gene is TRBV12-3 or TRBV12-4, the J gene TRBJ2-7; D call uncertain. V lost 3 bases to trimming and J lost 2 bases, with 11 bases between them. The CDR3 consists of 14 residues. The DNA for the CDR3 is TGTGCCAGCAGTTTGGTCGGCCAAGCCTACGAGCAGTACTTC. Protein sequence: CASSLVGQAYEQYF.